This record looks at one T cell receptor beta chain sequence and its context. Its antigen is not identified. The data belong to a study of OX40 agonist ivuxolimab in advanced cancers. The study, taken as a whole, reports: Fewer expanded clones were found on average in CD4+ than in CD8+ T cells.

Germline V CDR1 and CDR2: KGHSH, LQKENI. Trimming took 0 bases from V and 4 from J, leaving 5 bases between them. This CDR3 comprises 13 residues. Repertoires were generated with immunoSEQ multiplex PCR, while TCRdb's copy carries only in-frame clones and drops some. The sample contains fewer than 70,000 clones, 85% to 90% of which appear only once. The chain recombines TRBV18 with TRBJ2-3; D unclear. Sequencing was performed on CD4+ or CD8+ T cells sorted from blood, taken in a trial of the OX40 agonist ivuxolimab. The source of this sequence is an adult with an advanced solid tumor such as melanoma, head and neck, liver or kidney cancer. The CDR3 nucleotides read TGTGCCAGCTCACCACCGGGCCCAGATACGCAGTATTTT. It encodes CASSPPGPDTQYF.